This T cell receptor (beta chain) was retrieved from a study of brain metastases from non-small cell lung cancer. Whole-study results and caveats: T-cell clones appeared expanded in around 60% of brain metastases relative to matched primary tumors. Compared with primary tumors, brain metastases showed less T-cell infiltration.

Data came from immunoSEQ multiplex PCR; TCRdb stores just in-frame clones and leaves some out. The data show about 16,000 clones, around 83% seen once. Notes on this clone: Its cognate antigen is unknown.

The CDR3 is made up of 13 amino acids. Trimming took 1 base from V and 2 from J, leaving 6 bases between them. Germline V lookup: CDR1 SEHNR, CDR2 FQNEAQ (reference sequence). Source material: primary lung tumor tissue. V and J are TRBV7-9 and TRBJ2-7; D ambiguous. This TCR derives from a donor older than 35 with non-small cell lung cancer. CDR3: CASSLEATYEQYF. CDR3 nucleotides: TGTGCCAGCAGCTTAGAGGCAACCTACGAGCAGTACTTC.